This T cell receptor beta chain emerged from a study of T cell repertoires in cytomegalovirus infection. Study overall: From public TCR beta signatures came an indication of both CMV infection and matching HLA type. Notes on the study in general: HLA-C-restricted, CMV-specific TCR beta clonotypes were dominant ex vivo. Cumulative public TCR beta family frequency identified carriers of CMV plus the relevant HLA.

Note on this clonotype: The antigen is unknown.

Trimming removed 3 bases at V and 6 bases at J, with 13 bases between. Germline V gives CDR1 DFQATT, CDR2 SNEGSKA (reference sequence). The CDR3 extends over 13 amino acids. TCRdb recomputed calls from the reads with MiXCR, one row per CDR3 protein. The sample records roughly 720,000 distinct CDR3 sequences, 35% being singletons. The sequence came from a human donor in good health (CMV status not recorded). Some clones in this sample may be carry-over from other donors' samples. The sequencing input was PBMCs. This chain links TRBV20-1 with TRBJ2-3; unclear D gene. The CDR3, as DNA: TGCAGTGCTAGTGGGCCCCTCGCGGATACGCAGTATTTT. The encoded protein is CSASGPLADTQYF.